This is a list of T cell receptor beta chains from one sample in a study of T cell repertoires in cytomegalovirus infection. TCRdb redid the calling of the reads with MiXCR, one entry per CDR3 protein. This sample carries around 440,000 distinct CDR3 sequences, approximately 11% of them seen once, and the ten largest clones take roughly 10%. The sequenced sample was PBMCs. These receptors came from a human donor in good health (CMV status not recorded). Some clones in this sample may be carry-over from other donors' samples. Both conserved end residues are part of each CDR3. A D gene is named only where the DNA matches it firmly. The size of a clone is reported for some rows only, either as once, few or many, or as a class for expanded clones.

j_gene	d_gene	v_gene	abundance	CDR3aa	CDR3nt
TRBJ2-5	TRBD1	TRBV2	.	CASSDGTGRETQYF	TGTGCCAGCAGTGATGGGACAGGGAGAGAGACCCAGTACTTC
TRBJ2-1	TRBD2	TRBV19	.	CASSIGGGGAYNEQFF	TGTGCCAGTAGTATAGGAGGCGGGGGGGCCTACAATGAGCAGTTCTTC
TRBJ2-5	TRBD1	TRBV5-1	few	CASSSPGQQTQYF	TGCGCCAGCAGCTCCCCGGGACAGCAAACCCAGTACTTC
TRBJ1-2	TRBD1	TRBV20-1	few	CSARLGQGLNYGYTF	TGCAGTGCTAGACTGGGACAGGGACTCAACTATGGCTACACCTTC
TRBJ1-4	.	TRBV28	many	CASSSIRVRANEKLFF	TGTGCCAGCAGTTCAATCAGGGTCCGGGCTAATGAAAAACTGTTTTTT
TRBJ2-5	TRBD1	TRBV19	few	CASTPDRDVQTQYF	TGTGCCAGTACCCCCGACAGGGACGTGCAGACCCAGTACTTC
TRBJ2-7	.	TRBV2	many	CASSVGRGSYEQYF	TGTGCCAGCAGTGTTGGCAGGGGATCGTACGAGCAGTACTTC
TRBJ2-3	.	TRBV7-2	many	CASSLETTQYF	TGTGCCAGCAGCTTAGAGACGACGCAGTATTTT
TRBJ2-1	.	TRBV7-8	many	CASSLGMAGASSYNEQFF	TGTGCCAGCAGCTTAGGGATGGCAGGGGCTTCCTCCTACAATGAGCAGTTCTTC
TRBJ1-6	.	TRBV7-9	many	CASSLEATLHF	TGTGCCAGCAGCTTAGAGGCTACCCTCCACTTT
TRBJ2-1	TRBD2	TRBV20-1	.	CSARGASGGAATYNEQFF	TGCAGTGCTAGAGGGGCTAGCGGGGGGGCCGCGACCTACAATGAGCAGTTCTTC
TRBJ1-2	.	TRBV19	.	CASSIPTHYGYTF	TGTGCCAGTAGTATCCCTACCCACTATGGCTACACCTTC
TRBJ1-6	.	TRBV19	few	CASSMQVPPLHF	TGTGCCAGTAGTATGCAGGTCCCACCCCTCCACTTT
TRBJ2-1	.	TRBV20-1	.	CSARAGLFNEQFF	TGCAGTGCTAGGGCGGGACTTTTCAATGAGCAGTTCTTC
TRBJ1-5	.	TRBV7-2	many	CASSARRHQPQHF	TGTGCCAGCAGCGCCCGGCGTCATCAGCCCCAGCATTTT
TRBJ2-1	.	TRBV19	.	CASSGSGTRFYNEQFF	TGTGCCAGTAGTGGGTCGGGGACCCGATTCTACAATGAGCAGTTCTTC
TRBJ1-4	TRBD1	TRBV11-3	many	CASSPGAGGNEKLFF	TGTGCCAGCAGCCCAGGAGCAGGGGGCAATGAAAAACTGTTTTTT
TRBJ1-5	.	TRBV19	.	CASSTENAVNQPQHF	TGTGCCAGTAGTACCGAAAACGCGGTCAATCAGCCCCAGCATTTT
TRBJ2-7	TRBD1	TRBV7-8	many	CASSPQMVGGGQGAYEQYF	TGTGCCAGCAGCCCACAAATGGTGGGTGGTGGACAGGGGGCCTACGAGCAGTACTTC
TRBJ2-7	TRBD1	TRBV4-1	many	CASSRMIRQGYEQYF	TGCGCCAGCAGCCGGATGATCAGACAGGGGTACGAGCAGTACTTC
TRBJ1-3	.	TRBV9	many	CASSVEDHIGNTIYF	TGTGCCAGCAGCGTAGAGGATCACATAGGAAACACCATATATTTT
TRBJ1-2	.	TRBV29-1	.	CSVDSSYGYTF	TGCAGCGTAGACAGTTCCTATGGCTACACCTTC
TRBJ1-4	.	TRBV11-1	many	CASSLQAGEGEKLFF	TGTGCCAGCAGCCTTCAGGCCGGGGAGGGCGAAAAACTGTTTTTT
TRBJ1-1	.	TRBV11-2	many	CASSTSKNTEAFF	TGTGCCAGCAGCACGTCTAAGAACACTGAAGCTTTCTTT
TRBJ2-1	.	TRBV20-1	.	CSARRGHEQFF	TGCAGTGCTAGGAGGGGTCATGAGCAGTTCTTC
TRBJ1-2	.	TRBV3-1	.	CASSQASTNYGYTF	TGTGCCAGCAGCCAAGCTTCCACCAACTATGGCTACACCTTC
TRBJ2-1	TRBD2	TRBV6-5	.	CASTSSGTYNEQFF	TGTGCCAGCACCAGTAGCGGGACCTACAATGAGCAGTTCTTC
TRBJ1-1	TRBD1	TRBV9	.	CASSARDRGMNTEAFF	TGTGCCAGCAGCGCCCGGGACAGGGGAATGAACACTGAAGCTTTCTTT
TRBJ2-7	.	TRBV12-3/TRBV12-4	many	CASKGGEQYF	TGTGCCAGCAAAGGGGGCGAGCAGTACTTC
TRBJ2-2	TRBD2	TRBV11-3	.	CASSLDLREGTGELFF	TGTGCCAGCAGCTTAGATCTGCGGGAGGGCACCGGGGAGCTGTTTTTT
TRBJ2-5	TRBD1	TRBV5-4	many	CASSFTGGGETQYF	TGTGCCAGCAGCTTTACAGGGGGCGGCGAGACCCAGTACTTC
TRBJ2-1	.	TRBV20-1	few	CSLGLVNYNEQFF	TGCAGTCTAGGGTTAGTAAACTACAATGAGCAGTTCTTC
TRBJ1-1	.	TRBV19	many	CASSLSGDWARGTEAFF	TGTGCCAGTAGCCTAAGTGGAGATTGGGCGAGGGGCACTGAAGCTTTCTTT
TRBJ1-4	.	TRBV9	few	CASSVGQGLGEKLFF	TGTGCCAGCAGCGTAGGTCAAGGGCTTGGGGAAAAACTGTTTTTT
TRBJ2-1	TRBD2	TRBV27	many	CASSPGLAGGTTKLSSYNEQFF	TGTGCCAGCAGCCCAGGACTAGCGGGAGGGACCACAAAATTAAGCTCTTACAATGAGCAGTTCTTC
TRBJ2-6	TRBD1	TRBV7-9	many	CASSLRDRGYGANVLTF	TGTGCCAGCAGCTTAAGGGACAGGGGATATGGGGCCAACGTCCTGACTTTC
TRBJ2-7	.	TRBV12-3/TRBV12-4	many	CASSLTPYEQYF	TGTGCCAGCAGCCTCACCCCCTACGAGCAGTACTTC
TRBJ2-1	TRBD2	TRBV20-1	many	CSAREPPTSGEQFF	TGCAGTGCTAGAGAACCCCCCACTAGCGGTGAGCAGTTCTTC
TRBJ1-2	TRBD1	TRBV2	many	CASSERREGAGYGYTF	TGTGCCAGCAGTGAACGGCGCGAGGGGGCTGGCTATGGCTACACCTTC
TRBJ2-1	TRBD2	TRBV7-2	many	CASRLLAGVSRYNEQFF	TGTGCCAGCAGACTCCTAGCGGGAGTAAGCCGATACAATGAGCAGTTCTTC
TRBJ2-3	TRBD1	TRBV5-8	many	CASSPTGGRTDTQYF	TGTGCCAGCAGCCCTACAGGGGGAAGAACAGATACGCAGTATTTT
TRBJ1-5	.	TRBV7-9	many	CASSLESTNQPQHF	TGTGCCAGCAGCTTAGAATCCACCAATCAGCCCCAGCATTTT
TRBJ1-1	.	TRBV11-2	many	CASSLAAMNTEAFF	TGTGCCAGCAGCTTAGCGGCTATGAACACTGAAGCTTTCTTT
TRBJ1-1	.	TRBV12-3/TRBV12-4	once	CASSPRGEVNTEAFF	TGTGCCAGCAGCCCCCGCGGGGAGGTGAACACTGAAGCTTTCTTT
TRBJ2-1	.	TRBV6-2/TRBV6-3	many	CASSPRTVNEQFF	TGTGCCAGCAGCCCCCGGACAGTCAATGAGCAGTTCTTC
TRBJ2-3	.	TRBV12-3/TRBV12-4	many	CASGQSTDTQYF	TGTGCCAGCGGACAGAGCACAGATACGCAGTATTTT
TRBJ2-3	.	TRBV11-2	few	CASSLGGALQYF	TGTGCCAGCAGCTTAGGGGGGGCACTGCAGTATTTT
TRBJ1-1	.	TRBV4-1	.	CASSQEKNTEAFF	TGCGCCAGCAGCCAAGAGAAGAACACTGAAGCTTTCTTT
TRBJ1-2	TRBD1	TRBV9	few	CASSVGSGGVNYGYTF	TGTGCCAGCAGCGTAGGATCAGGGGGCGTCAACTATGGCTACACCTTC
TRBJ2-3	.	TRBV2	many	CASSDGITDTQYF	TGTGCCAGCAGTGATGGGATCACAGATACGCAGTATTTT
TRBJ2-1	.	TRBV7-9	many	CASSLIAFNEQFF	TGTGCCAGCAGCTTAATAGCTTTCAATGAGCAGTTCTTC
TRBJ2-1	.	TRBV9	.	CASSVASGRDEQFF	TGTGCCAGCAGCGTAGCTTCGGGTCGTGATGAGCAGTTCTTC